This note documents a single T cell receptor beta chain sequence. This CDR3 contains 14 residues. Per the germline V gene, CDR1 is LNHNV and CDR2 is YYDKDF (reference sequence). Trimming shortened V by 5 bases and J by 1 base, and 12 bases separated the two germline ends. These data originate in a study of beta chain features in type 1 diabetes. What was sequenced were expressed TCRB transcripts, since all of the isolated RNA had been reverse transcribed. Data came from immunoSEQ multiplex PCR; TCRdb stores just in-frame clones and leaves some out. The data contain about 180,000 clones, 10% to 15% of them singletons.

The receptor was isolated from a woman aged 18-29 years in good health. The sample comprised central memory CD4+ T cells from blood. V and J are TRBV15 and TRBJ2-7; D remains ambiguous. CDR3 sequence reads: CATSPGAYSYEQYF. The CDR3 bases are TGTGCCACCAGCCCCGGAGCGTATTCCTACGAGCAGTACTTC.